This T cell receptor (beta chain) was identified in a study of beta chain features in type 1 diabetes. Study-wide points: Researchers report that Type 1 diabetes patients had moderately but significantly shorter TCRB CDR3s across all four CD4+ subsets. The influence of HLA type on TCRB rearrangement stayed undetermined.

Worth noting for this clone: Its cognate antigen is unknown.

Trimming took 1 base from V and 10 from J, leaving 11 bases between them. Per germline, CDR1 MDHEN and CDR2 SYDVKM. There are 13 residues in the CDR3. Isolated RNA was reverse transcribed in full, so expressed TCRB transcripts were sequenced. Here immunoSEQ multiplex PCR was the method, and the copy in TCRdb shows in-frame clones only, minus some. The table lists about 370,000 clones, approximately 15% of them singletons. The chain has TRBV28 and TRBJ2-1, with no clear D. Sequencing was done on a sample of naive CD4+ T cells from blood. The TCR was taken from a woman under 30 in good health. For the CDR3, the DNA is TGTGCCAGCAGTTTATCCCTGGAGAGGGAGCAGTTCTTC. Its protein product is CASSLSLEREQFF.